This section outlines one T cell receptor (beta chain) sequence together with its context. Antigen specificity is unknown. Together with a sample-barcoded 5' primer, a J-beta primer mix was included in a second PCR lasting roughly 6 to 12 cycles. MiXCR, applied by TCRdb to the 5' RACE reads, yields one record per CDR3 protein. The table lists about 1.6 million distinct CDR3 sequences, 30% to 35% of them singletons. Germline values: CDR1 MNHEY, CDR2 SVGAGI. Trimming took off 7 bases at V and 0 bases at J, with 16 bases between the two ends. CDR3 length: 15 residues. The entry originates in a study of blood T cells in healthy people across ages. Overall study results and limits: Age showed a roughly linear inverse relationship with TCR beta diversity per million T cells. Diversity estimated from one million T cells was considered an underestimate.

The sequencing sample was made of blood. The chain is built from TRBV6-5 and TRBJ2-7; D might be TRBD1 (6 bases). The clonotype originates from a woman in her twenties or thirties in good health. CDR3 sequence (DNA): TGTGCCAGCACCCGACAGGCCGGCGACTCCTACGAGCAGTACTTC. It yields the protein CASTRQAGDSYEQYF.